This T cell receptor (beta chain) was recorded in a study of human T cells and chemical hapten exposure. TCRdb called the RACE reads again in MiXCR, with one record for every CDR3 protein. The repertoire holds about 54,000 distinct CDR3 sequences, with 9.9% as singletons. Looked up from germline, CDR1 is KGHSH and CDR2 is LQKENI. V shed 0 bases and J shed 6 bases, with 15 bases lying between them. The CDR3 loop spans 15 amino acids. The time point here: patch test 2, 6 weeks after DPC sensitization. Regarding treatment: therapeutic diphenylcyclopropenone sensitization with weekly scalp DPC. This clonotype showed up many times.

This sequence joins TRBV18 and TRBJ2-7; unclear D gene. The TCR originated in a woman aged 45-59 years with alopecia areata. Some clones in this sample may be carry-over from other donors' samples. The material was whole blood, obtained in connection with sensitization to the hapten diphenylcyclopropenone (DPC). In DNA, the CDR3 is TGTGCCAGCTCACCACCGAACAGTTTAAGGGCCGAGCAGTACTTC. Its translation: CASSPPNSLRAEQYF.